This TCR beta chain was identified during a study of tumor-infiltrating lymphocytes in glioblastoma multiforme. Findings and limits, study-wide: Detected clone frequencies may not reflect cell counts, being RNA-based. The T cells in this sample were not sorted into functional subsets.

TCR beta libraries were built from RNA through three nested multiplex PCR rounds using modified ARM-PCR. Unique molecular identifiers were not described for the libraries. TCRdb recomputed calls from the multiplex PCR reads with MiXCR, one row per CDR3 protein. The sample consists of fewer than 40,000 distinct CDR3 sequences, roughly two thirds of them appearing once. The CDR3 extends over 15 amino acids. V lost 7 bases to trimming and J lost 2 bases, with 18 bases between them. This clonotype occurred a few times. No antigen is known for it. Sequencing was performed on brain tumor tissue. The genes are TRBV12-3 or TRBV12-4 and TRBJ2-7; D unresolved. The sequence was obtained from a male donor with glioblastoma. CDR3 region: CASTGSESPTYEQYF. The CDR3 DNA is TGTGCCAGCACAGGTTCAGAATCCCCAACCTACGAGCAGTACTTC.